These 8 T cell receptor beta chains were sequenced from one sample in a study of T-cell memory formation after mild COVID-19 (dated by TCRdb to the early 2020s). Library generation was performed with 5' RACE. The listed sequencing device is Illumina NovaSeq 6000. Starting from the raw public reads, TCRdb applied fastp trimming at Q25, assembled clones with MiXCR and retained in-frame beta chains. Rows matching on CDR3 protein sequence are summarized as one entry with the most common DNA and genes. The table for this sample lists roughly 200,000 distinct CDR3 sequences; under 20% of them were counted only once. The leading ten clones occupy 2% to 2.5% of the sample. Sequenced sample: PBMCs or a T cell subset sorted from them (not recorded which). These receptors were collected from an adult woman who had mild COVID-19 (a few samples of this study predate the infection). The sample titles of this study are shuffled in the database, so cell type and time point are left out; the donor was told from shared clones.

The chain carries TRBV27 and TRBJ2-5; the match to TRBD2 covers 13 bases. The CDR3 extends over 14 amino acids. The V and J ends lost 9 bases and 5 bases, in that order; junction bases with no gene match: 6. Germline V CDR1 and CDR2: MNHEY, SMNVEV (reference sequence). The CDR3 region is CASSTSGGSETQYF. In DNA, the CDR3 is TGTGCCAGTTCGACTAGCGGGGGGAGCGAGACCCAGTACTTC.

The V gene is TRBV5-1, the J gene TRBJ1-2; D perhaps matches TRBD1 (5 bases). This CDR3 is built from 14 residues. V dropped 0 bases and J dropped 2 bases, with 8 bases sitting between them. Germline V lookup: CDR1 SGHRS, CDR2 YFSETQ. The chain's CDR3 is CASSLGAGNYGYTF. The CDR3 bases are TGCGCCAGCAGCTTGGGCGCAGGGAACTATGGCTACACCTTC. The full variable domain, completed using reference TRBV5-1 and TRBJ1-2, is KAGVTQTPRYLIKTRGQQVTLSCSPISGHRSVSWYQQTPGQGLQFLFEYFSETQRNKGNFPGRFSGRQFSNSRSEMNVSTLELGDSALYLCASSLGAGNYGYTFGSGTRLTVV.

In its sample, this clonotype was seen many times. The chain uses TRBV10-3 and TRBJ2-4; TRBD1 aligns across 9 bases. The trim removed 6 bases at V and 8 bases at J, leaving 5 bases unmatched. CDR1 ENHRY and CDR2 SYGVKD come from the germline V gene. The CDR3 is 13 amino acids. Here the CDR3 DNA reads TGTGCCATCAGCCGGACAGGGGAAGACATTCAGTACTTC. Translated: CAISRTGEDIQYF.

The rearrangement uses TRBV5-4 and TRBJ2-1, with TRBD2 matching 9 bases. The CDR3 is made up of 14 amino acids. V shed 4 bases and J 13 bases; nucleotides not matched to a gene: 12. CDR1 and CDR2 from the germline V gene are SGHNT and YYREEE (reference sequence). CDR3 sequence: CASSAGVAGAIQFF. In DNA, the CDR3 is TGTGCCAGCAGCGCTGGGGTAGCGGGGGCAATTCAGTTCTTC.

This clonotype was seen a few times. V gene TRBV5-6 combines with J gene TRBJ2-5; the D is unclear. The CDR3 totals 12 residues. V lost 2 bases and J lost 5, with 7 bases in between. Germline V gene sequence: CDR1 SGHDT, CDR2 YYEEEE. CDR3 DNA: TGTGCCAGCAGCTTAAGAGTGGAGACCCAGTACTTC. Translating gives CASSLRVETQYF.

The table lists this clonotype with a few counts. The chain recombines TRBV3-1 with TRBJ2-5; 10 bases are a match to TRBD2. The germline CDR1 and CDR2 sequences are LGHDT and YNNKEL (reference sequence). CDR3 length: 17 amino acids. The J segment lost 3 bases and the V segment lost 0 bases, leaving 7 bases of the junction unmatched. CDR3: CASSQEPPSGGKETQYF. For the CDR3, the DNA is TGTGCCAGCAGCCAAGAGCCGCCTAGCGGGGGCAAAGAGACCCAGTACTTC.

This clonotype was picked up many times. The chain links TRBV20-1 to TRBJ2-7; 8 bases are shared with TRBD1. The CDR3 has 12 amino acids. The trim removed 6 bases at V and 2 bases at J, leaving 3 bases unmatched. CDR1 and CDR2 from the germline V gene are DFQATT and SNEGSKA (reference sequence). The CDR3 region has the DNA TGCAGTGCGGAGACAGGGGCCTACGAGCAGTACTTC. Translating gives CSAETGAYEQYF.

The rearrangement uses TRBV10-3 and TRBJ2-3; 15 bases line up with TRBD2. Germline V gene lookup returns CDR1 ENHRY and CDR2 SYGVKD. The CDR3 consists of 17 residues. J gave up 0 bases and V 6 bases, and 4 bases lay outside the gene matches. The CDR3, as DNA: TGTGCCATCAGAGGACTAGCGGGGGGGAACAGCACAGATACGCAGTATTTT. It codes for CAIRGLAGGNSTDTQYF.